This T cell receptor beta chain was retrieved from a study of response to subunit inactivated influenza vaccine. This clonotype was picked up many times. TCRdb re-called the RT-PCR reads with MiXCR, one entry per CDR3 protein. The data hold 150,000 to 200,000 distinct CDR3 sequences, with roughly 12% observed a single time. Germline V lookup: CDR1 LGHDT, CDR2 YNNKEL (reference sequence). V shed 2 bases, J shed 5 bases, and the junction held 6 bases outside the gene matches. CDR3 length: 15 residues. Separately, the same data were catalogued under a study of T cells expressing NK-cell markers. That paper notes: TCR beta cDNA was generated via 5'RACE template switching incorporating UMIs. CD3+CD56+NKG2C+, CD3+CD56+NKG2C- and CD3+CD56-NKG2C+ T cells, once sorted, supplied the TCR beta repertoires. The study sequenced eight donors, seven HCMV-seropositive and one seronegative. Of CD8+ T cells, about 1.0-8% belonged to dominant NKG2C+ clonotypes in five to seven donors.

This rearrangement joins TRBV3-1 to TRBJ2-1; 7 bases map to TRBD1. The starting material was CD8+ T cells sorted from PBMCs, obtained 11 to 12 days after vaccination. The TCR sequence derives from a man aged 50 to 59 who received an inactivated influenza vaccine. This chain's CDR3 is CASSQPRDSNNEQFF. CDR3 sequence (DNA): TGTGCCAGCAGCCAACCAAGGGACAGCAACAATGAGCAGTTCTTC.